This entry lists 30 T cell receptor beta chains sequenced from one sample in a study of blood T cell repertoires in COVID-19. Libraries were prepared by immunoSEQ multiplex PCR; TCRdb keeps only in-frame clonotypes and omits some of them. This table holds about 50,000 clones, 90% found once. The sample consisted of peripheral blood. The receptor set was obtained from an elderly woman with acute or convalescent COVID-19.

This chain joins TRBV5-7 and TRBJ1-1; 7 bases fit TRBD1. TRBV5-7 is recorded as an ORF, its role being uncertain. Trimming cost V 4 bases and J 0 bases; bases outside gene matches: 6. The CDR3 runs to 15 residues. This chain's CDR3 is CASSDREMMNTEAFF. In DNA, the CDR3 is TGTGCCAGCAGCGACAGGGAAATGATGAACACTGAAGCTTTCTTT.

The CDR3 bases are TGCGCCAGCAGCCGAGCGGGAGGTTCTTACGAGCAGTACTTC. This sequence encodes CASSRAGGSYEQYF. This chain joins TRBV4-1 and TRBJ2-7; 9 nucleotides align to TRBD2. Germline CDR1 reads MGHRA; CDR2 reads YSYEKL. After removal of 4 bases from V and 4 bases from J, the junction contained 5 bases not matched to a gene. CDR3 length: 14 amino acids.

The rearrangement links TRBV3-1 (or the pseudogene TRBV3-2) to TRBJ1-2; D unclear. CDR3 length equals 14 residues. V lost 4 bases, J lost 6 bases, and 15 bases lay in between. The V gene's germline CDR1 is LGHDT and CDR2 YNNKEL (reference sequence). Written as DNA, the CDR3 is TGTGCCAGCAGCCGCGGATGGGGAGGTAATGGCTACACCTTC. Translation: CASSRGWGGNGYTF.

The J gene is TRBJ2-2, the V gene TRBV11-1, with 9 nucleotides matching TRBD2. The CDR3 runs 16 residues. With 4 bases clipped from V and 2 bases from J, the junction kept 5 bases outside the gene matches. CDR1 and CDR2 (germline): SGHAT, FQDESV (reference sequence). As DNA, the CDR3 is TGTGCCAGCAGCTCGGGGACTAGCACCAACACCGGGGAGCTGTTTTTT. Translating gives CASSSGTSTNTGELFF.

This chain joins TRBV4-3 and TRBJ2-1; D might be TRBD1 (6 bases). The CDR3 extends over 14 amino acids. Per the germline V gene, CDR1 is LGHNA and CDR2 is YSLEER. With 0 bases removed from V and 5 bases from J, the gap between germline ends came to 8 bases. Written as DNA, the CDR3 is TGCGCCAGCAGCCAAGATGGGACACACAATGAGCAGTTCTTC. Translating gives CASSQDGTHNEQFF.

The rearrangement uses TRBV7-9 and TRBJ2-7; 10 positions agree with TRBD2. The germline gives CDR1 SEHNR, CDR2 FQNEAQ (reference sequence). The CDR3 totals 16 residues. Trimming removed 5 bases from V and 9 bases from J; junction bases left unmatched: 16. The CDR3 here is CASSVGGLAEGLRQYF. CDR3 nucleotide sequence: TGTGCCAGCAGCGTAGGCGGACTAGCGGAGGGCCTGAGGCAGTACTTC.

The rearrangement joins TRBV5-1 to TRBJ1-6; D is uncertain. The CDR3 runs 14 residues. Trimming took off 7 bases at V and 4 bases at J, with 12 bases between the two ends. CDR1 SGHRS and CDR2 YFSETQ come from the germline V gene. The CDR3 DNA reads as TGCGCCAGCGCCCCCCAGACTTATAATTCACCCCTCCACTTT. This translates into CASAPQTYNSPLHF.

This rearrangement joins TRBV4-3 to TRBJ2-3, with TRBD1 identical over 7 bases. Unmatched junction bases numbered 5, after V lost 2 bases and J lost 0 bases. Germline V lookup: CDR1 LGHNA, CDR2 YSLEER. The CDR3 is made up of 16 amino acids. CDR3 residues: CASSQQGGLSTDTQYF. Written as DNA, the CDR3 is TGCGCCAGCAGCCAACAAGGGGGCTTGAGCACAGATACGCAGTATTTT.

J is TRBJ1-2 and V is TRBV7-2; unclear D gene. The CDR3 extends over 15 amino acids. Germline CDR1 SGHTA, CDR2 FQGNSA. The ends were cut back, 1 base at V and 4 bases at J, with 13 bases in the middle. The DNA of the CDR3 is TGTGCCAGCAGCTTAGAGCCCACACAGACCTATGGCTACACCTTC. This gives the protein CASSLEPTQTYGYTF.

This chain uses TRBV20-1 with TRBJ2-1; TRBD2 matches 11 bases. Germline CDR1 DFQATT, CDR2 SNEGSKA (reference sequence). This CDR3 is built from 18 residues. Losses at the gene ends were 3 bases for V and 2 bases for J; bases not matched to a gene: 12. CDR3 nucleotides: TGCAGTGCTAGTTCCGGGACTAGCGGAAGGATTCCCTACAATGAGCAGTTCTTC. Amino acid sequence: CSASSGTSGRIPYNEQFF.

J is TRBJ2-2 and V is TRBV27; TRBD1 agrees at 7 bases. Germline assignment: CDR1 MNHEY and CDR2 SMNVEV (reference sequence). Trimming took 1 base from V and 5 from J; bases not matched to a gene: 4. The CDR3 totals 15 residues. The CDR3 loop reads CASSLLGGGTGELFF. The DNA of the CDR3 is TGTGCCAGCAGTTTATTAGGGGGCGGGACCGGGGAGCTGTTTTTT.

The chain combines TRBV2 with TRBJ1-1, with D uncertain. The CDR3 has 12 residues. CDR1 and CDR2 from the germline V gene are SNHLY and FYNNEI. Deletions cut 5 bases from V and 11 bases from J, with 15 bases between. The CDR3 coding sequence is TGTGCCAGCAGTACCTACTTCTTGGAGGCTTTCTTT. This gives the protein CASSTYFLEAFF.

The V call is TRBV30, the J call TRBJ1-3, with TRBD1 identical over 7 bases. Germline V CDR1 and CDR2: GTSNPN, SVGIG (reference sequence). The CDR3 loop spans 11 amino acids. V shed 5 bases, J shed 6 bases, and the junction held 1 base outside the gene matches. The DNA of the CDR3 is TGTGCCTGGGGACAGGCAAACACCATATATTTT. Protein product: CAWGQANTIYF. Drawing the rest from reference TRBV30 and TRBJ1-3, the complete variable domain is SQTIHQWPATLVQPVGSPLSLECTVEGTSNPNLYWYRQAAGRGLQLLFYSVGIGQISSEVPQNLSASRPQDRQFILSSKKLLLSDSGFYLCAWGQANTIYFGEGSWLTVV.

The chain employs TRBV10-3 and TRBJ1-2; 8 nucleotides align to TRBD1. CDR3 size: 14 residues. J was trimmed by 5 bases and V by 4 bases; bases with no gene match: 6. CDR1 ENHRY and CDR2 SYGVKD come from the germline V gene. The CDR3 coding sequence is TGTGCCATCAGTGGGACAGGGATAGGATATGGCTACACCTTC. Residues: CAISGTGIGYGYTF.

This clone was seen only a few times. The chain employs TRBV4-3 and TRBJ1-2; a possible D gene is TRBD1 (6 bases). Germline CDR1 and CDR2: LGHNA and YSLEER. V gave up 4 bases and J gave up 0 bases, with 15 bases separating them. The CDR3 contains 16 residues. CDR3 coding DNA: TGCGCCAGCAGCCCTACACAGGGAGAAGCTAACTATGGCTACACCTTC. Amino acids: CASSPTQGEANYGYTF.

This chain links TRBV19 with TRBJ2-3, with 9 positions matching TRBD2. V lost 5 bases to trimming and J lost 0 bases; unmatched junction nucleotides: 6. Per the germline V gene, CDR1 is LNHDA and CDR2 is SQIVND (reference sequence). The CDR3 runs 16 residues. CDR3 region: CASSAGLARSTDTQYF. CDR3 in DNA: TGTGCCAGTAGTGCCGGACTAGCGCGAAGCACAGATACGCAGTATTTT.

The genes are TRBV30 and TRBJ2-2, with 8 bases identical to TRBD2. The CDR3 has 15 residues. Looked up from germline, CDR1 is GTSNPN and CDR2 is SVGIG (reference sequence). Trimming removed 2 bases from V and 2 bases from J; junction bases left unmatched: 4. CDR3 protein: CAWSLAGLNTGELFF. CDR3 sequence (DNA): TGTGCCTGGAGTTTAGCGGGGCTAAACACCGGGGAGCTGTTTTTT.

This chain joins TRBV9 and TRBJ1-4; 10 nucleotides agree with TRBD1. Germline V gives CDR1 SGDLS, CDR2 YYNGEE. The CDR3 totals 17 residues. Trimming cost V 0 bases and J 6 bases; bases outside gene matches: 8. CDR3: CASSVAPTGTGDEKLFF. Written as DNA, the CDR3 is TGTGCCAGCAGCGTAGCCCCAACCGGGACAGGGGATGAAAAACTGTTTTTT.

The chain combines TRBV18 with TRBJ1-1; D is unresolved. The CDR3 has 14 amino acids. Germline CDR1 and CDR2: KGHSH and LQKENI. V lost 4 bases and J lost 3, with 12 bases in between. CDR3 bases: TGTGCCAGCTCACTTGGGGTCGGGGACACTGAAGCTTTCTTT. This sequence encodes CASSLGVGDTEAFF.

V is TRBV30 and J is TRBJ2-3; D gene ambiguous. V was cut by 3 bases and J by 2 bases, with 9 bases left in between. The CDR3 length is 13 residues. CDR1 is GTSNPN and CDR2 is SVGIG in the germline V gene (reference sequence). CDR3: CAWSHTPTDTQYF. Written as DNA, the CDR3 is TGTGCCTGGAGCCACACCCCCACAGATACGCAGTATTTT. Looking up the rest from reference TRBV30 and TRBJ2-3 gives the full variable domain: SQTIHQWPATLVQPVGSPLSLECTVEGTSNPNLYWYRQAAGRGLQLLFYSVGIGQISSEVPQNLSASRPQDRQFILSSKKLLLSDSGFYLCAWSHTPTDTQYFGPGTRLTVL.

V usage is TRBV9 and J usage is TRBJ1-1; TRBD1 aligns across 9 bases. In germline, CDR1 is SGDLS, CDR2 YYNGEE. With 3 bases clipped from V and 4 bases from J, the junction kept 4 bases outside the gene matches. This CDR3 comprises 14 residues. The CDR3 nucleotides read TGTGCCAGCAGCGCCACAGGGGGCTTCACTGAAGCTTTCTTT. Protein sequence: CASSATGGFTEAFF. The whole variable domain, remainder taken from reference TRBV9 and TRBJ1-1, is DSGVTQTPKHLITATGQRVTLRCSPRSGDLSVYWYQQSLDQGLQFLIQYYNGEERAKGNILERFSAQQFPDLHSELNLSSLELGDSALYFCASSATGGFTEAFFGQGTRLTVV.

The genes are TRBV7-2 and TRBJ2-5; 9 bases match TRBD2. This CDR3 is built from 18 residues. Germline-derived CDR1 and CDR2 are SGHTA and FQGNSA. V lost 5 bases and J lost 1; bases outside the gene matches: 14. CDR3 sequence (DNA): TGTGCCAGCAGCCCCCGAGGTAGCCTAGCGGGAAGCCAAGAGACCCAGTACTTC. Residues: CASSPRGSLAGSQETQYF.

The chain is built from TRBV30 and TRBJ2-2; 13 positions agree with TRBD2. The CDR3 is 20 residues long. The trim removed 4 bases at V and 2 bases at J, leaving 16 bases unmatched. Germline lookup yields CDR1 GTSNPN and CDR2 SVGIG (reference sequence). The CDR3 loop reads CAWTRGTSGKPPSNTGELFF. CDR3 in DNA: TGTGCCTGGACCCGCGGGACTAGCGGGAAACCACCCAGCAACACCGGGGAGCTGTTTTTT.

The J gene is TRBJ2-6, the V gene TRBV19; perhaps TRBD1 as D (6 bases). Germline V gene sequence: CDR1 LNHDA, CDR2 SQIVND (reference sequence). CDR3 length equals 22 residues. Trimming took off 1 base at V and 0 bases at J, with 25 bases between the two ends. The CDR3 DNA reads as TGTGCCAGTAGTATAGCCGGGGTCCGGGACACAAGAACGATCTCTGGGGCCAACGTCCTGACTTTC. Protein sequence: CASSIAGVRDTRTISGANVLTF.

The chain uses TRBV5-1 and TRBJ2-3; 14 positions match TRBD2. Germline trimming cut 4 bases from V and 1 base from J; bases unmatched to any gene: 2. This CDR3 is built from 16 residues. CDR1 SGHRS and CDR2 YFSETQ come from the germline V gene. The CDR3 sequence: CASSGGLAGGTDTQYF. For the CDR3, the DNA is TGCGCCAGCAGCGGGGGACTAGCGGGAGGCACAGATACGCAGTATTTT.

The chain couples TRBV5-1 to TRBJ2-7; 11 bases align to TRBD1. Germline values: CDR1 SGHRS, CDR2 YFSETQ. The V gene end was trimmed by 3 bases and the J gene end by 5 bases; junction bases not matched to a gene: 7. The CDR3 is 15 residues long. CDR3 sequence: CASSWGQGVRDEQYF. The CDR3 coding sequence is TGCGCCAGCAGCTGGGGACAGGGGGTCAGAGACGAGCAGTACTTC.

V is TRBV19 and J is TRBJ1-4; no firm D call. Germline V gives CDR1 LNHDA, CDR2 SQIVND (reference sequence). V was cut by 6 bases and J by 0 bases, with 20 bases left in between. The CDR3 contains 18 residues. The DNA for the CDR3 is TGTGCCAGTAGCCCTGGGGAGAATAGCCTTGCAACTAATGAAAAACTGTTTTTT. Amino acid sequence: CASSPGENSLATNEKLFF.

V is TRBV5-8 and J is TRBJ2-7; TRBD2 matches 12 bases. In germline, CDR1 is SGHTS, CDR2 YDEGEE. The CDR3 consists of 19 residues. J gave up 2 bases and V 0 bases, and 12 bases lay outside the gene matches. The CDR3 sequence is CASSLVTSTSGRTAYEQYF. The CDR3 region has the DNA TGTGCCAGCAGCTTGGTAACATCAACTAGCGGGAGGACCGCCTACGAGCAGTACTTC.

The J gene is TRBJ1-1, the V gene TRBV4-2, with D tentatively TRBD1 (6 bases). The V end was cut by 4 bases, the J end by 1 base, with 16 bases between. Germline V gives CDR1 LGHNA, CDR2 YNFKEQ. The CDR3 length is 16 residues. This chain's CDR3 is CASSPHSRGANTEAFF. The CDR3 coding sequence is TGTGCCAGCAGCCCCCACAGTCGGGGGGCGAACACTGAAGCTTTCTTT.

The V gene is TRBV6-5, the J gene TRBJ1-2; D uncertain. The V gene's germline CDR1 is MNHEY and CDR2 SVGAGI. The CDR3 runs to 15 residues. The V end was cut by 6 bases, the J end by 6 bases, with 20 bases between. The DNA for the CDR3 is TGTGCCAGCAGGGACCCGCGGACCGCGAGGGATGGCTACACCTTC. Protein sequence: CASRDPRTARDGYTF.